This TCR beta chain was captured by sequencing in a study of naive and memory T cell subsets listed by TCRdb under 2017. Concerning the study at large: The figure summarizing the skin biopsy and whole blood samples listed about 10 blood donors, 7 tuberculin skin test biopsies and 3 saline control biopsies. As previously described, skin biopsies were taken from tuberculin skin test sites or from saline-injected control sites and processed for RNA extraction. Usually PCR2 was run as a SYBR Green qPCR and stopped at a set threshold, although low-input samples could use end-point PCR (approximately 6 cycles) instead.

What the work shows at the level of the full study, not this receptor alone: TCR sequences were reportedly obtained from both types of skin biopsy, with many more TCRs found at tuberculin skin test sites. The potential sensitivity of the RNA-based method to TCR transcript changes with T cell activation and differentiation was acknowledged. Details of skin biopsy collection and RNA processing were not given in the paper but were referenced to earlier studies. Higher TCR numbers at tuberculin skin test sites were interpreted as T cell infiltration of a delayed type IV hypersensitivity reaction.

The CDR3 numbers 13 residues from cysteine through phenylalanine. Only the CDR3 DNA stays, 39 bases, in frame from base 1. V loses 9 bases, J loses 12 bases, and the germline ends lie 20 bases apart. The germline V gene (reference sequence) provides CDR1 LGHDT and CDR2 YNNKEL. This clonotype has ten or more counts. Its specific antigen is unknown. Base quality data are lacking; no much larger clone is found one base away. In light of the paper, this sample's treatment or condition label describes: skin biopsy from PPD injection site in Mantoux-positive individual. Total RNA was treated with RQ1 DNase, without cell sorting, prior to reverse transcription, with an input of roughly 1 to 1000 ng being targeted. A robust, sensitive protocol for the amplification, sequencing and analysis of TCRs was described in the study, in which 3' ligation of a UMI-containing oligonucleotide to TCR cDNA was used. The tuberculin skin test biopsies were taken from PPD-injected sites in individuals who had a positive Mantoux test. Skin biopsy and whole blood libraries were made to test pipeline robustness in samples where T cells form a minority population.

The library came from UMI-ligation and nested PCR. TCR RNA was reverse transcribed with SuperScript IV using alpha and beta constant region primers for the blood and skin samples. Four rounds of PCR, run with the SP2 primer together with nested alpha and beta constant region primers, were used to amplify the ligated cDNA. Using T4 RNA ligase 1, an oligonucleotide carrying both the Illumina SP2 primer and a UMI was ligated onto the 3' end of the cDNA. The 12-nucleotide UMI was composed of two random hexamers separated by an eight-base spacer, which was included to prevent hairpin formation. From the second PCR onward, TCR alpha and beta chain libraries were processed separately, and dual indexing was applied for multiplexing. After pooling, the indexed libraries were analyzed by capillary electrophoresis and sequenced on either an Illumina MiSeq or NextSeq. To boost base diversity and improve cluster recognition, PhiX DNA at roughly 4.5-8% was spiked into the libraries. The paper's processing steps were these. Demultiplexor pulled UMIs out of read 2, joined the UMIs with the TCR sequence from read 1, and separated reads according to sample indices. V and J genes and V-J junctions were identified by Decombinator, which gave every TCR a five-part identifier that included V and J deletions. Collapsinator used UMIs to correct sequencing errors and PCR amplification heterogeneity, yielding UMI-based abundance per TCR. Identifiers were converted to nucleotide sequence by CDR3Translator and translated to amino acids, and CDR3 regions were extracted on the basis of terminal motifs. After normalization to the amount of input RNA, error-corrected alpha and beta TCR counts from blood and skin were compared. In TCRdb, the public reads were trimmed at Q25 with fastp and aligned with MiXCR, with productive beta chains retained. For every CDR3 protein sequence, its rows merge into one entry that carries the most common genes and DNA. The V and J calls and clone size are TCRdb's, not the authors'. This sample lists over 15,000 distinct CDR3 sequences; 8.5% to 10% were detected once. Around 6.8% of the sample lies in the top ten.

Sequencing used skin, obtained from a tuberculin skin test site. This sequence was found in an adult in good health. The rearrangement joined TRBV3-1 to TRBJ2-2; the D gene remains uncertain. The CDR3 in this case is CASRDEAAVKLFF. DNA sequence: TGTGCCAGTAGAGACGAGGCAGCTGTGAAGCTGTTTTTT.